Included here is one T cell receptor beta chain sequence, with context. Its antigen is as yet unknown. This entry comes from a study of memory CD4+ T cells and cytomegalovirus serostatus. Whole-study findings and limits: Median bootstrapped AUC for CMV status was just under 0.97 originally, around 0.91 US-trained. Each of roughly 65 CMV-associated TCRbeta sequences occurred in one to five individuals.

The CDR3 extends over 11 amino acids. Trimming removed 10 bases from V and 1 base from J, with 9 bases in between. Germline V gene lookup returns CDR1 SGDLS and CDR2 YYNGEE. The sort gate was single viable CD3+CD4+CD8-CD45RO+ cells for memory CD4+ T cells. CD4+ T cells were isolated by positive magnetic selection. Authors' analysis steps: Out-of-frame sequences were removed, leaving around 2,000,000 distinct TCRbeta sequences. Libraries were prepared by immunoSEQ multiplex PCR; TCRdb keeps only in-frame clonotypes and omits some of them. V, J and clone size were drawn from that table, and D and trimming were deduced from the DNA. The table includes tens of thousands of clones, 82% detected once.

The sequenced material came from memory CD4+ T cells from blood. The TCR sequence derives from an adult in good health and CMV-seronegative. Some clones in this sample may be carry-over from other donors' samples. The chain uses TRBV9 and TRBJ2-7; TRBD2 is a possible D gene (6 bases). In DNA, the CDR3 is TGTGCCCCGGGAGATTCCTACGAGCAGTACTTC. Translation: CAPGDSYEQYF.